What follows are 21 T cell receptor beta chains derived from one specimen sequenced in a study of multiple sclerosis patients with progressive multifocal leukoencephalopathy. Measured with immunoSEQ multiplex PCR; TCRdb has only the in-frame clones, and not every one. Among roughly 32,000 clones listed, about 90% were seen once. Documented time point: time of PML onset. The sequencing used PBMCs, collected from a patient treated with natalizumab. The source of these receptors is a human donor with progressive multifocal leukoencephalopathy.

V gene TRBV7-3 combines with J gene TRBJ2-7; TRBD1 matches 9 bases. CDR3 length: 15 amino acids. Germline V gene sequence: CDR1 SGHTA, CDR2 FQGTGA. V shed 3 bases and J 4 bases; nucleotides not matched to a gene: 7. The DNA for the CDR3 is TGTGCCAGCAGCTTCACCCCGACAGGGGGATACGAGCAGTACTTC. This gives the protein CASSFTPTGGYEQYF.

The J gene is TRBJ1-5, the V gene TRBV2; D uncertain. The CDR3 is 11 amino acids. Germline V gene data show CDR1 as SNHLY and CDR2 as FYNNEI. The V and J ends lost 6 bases and 4 bases respectively, with 4 bases between them. The CDR3 loop is CASRENQPQHF. The DNA of the CDR3 is TGTGCCAGCAGGGAGAATCAGCCCCAGCATTTT.

This clone appeared a few times. V usage is TRBV6-6 and J usage is TRBJ1-4; no clear D. Germline assignment: CDR1 MNHNY and CDR2 SVGAGI (reference sequence). There are 10 residues in the CDR3. The V and J ends lost 6 bases and 5 bases respectively, with 1 base between them. DNA for the CDR3: TGTGCCAGCAGCAATGAAAAACTGTTTTTT. Translation: CASSNEKLFF.

The chain is built from TRBV7-2 and TRBJ2-7; D perhaps matches TRBD2 (5 bases). The CDR3 has 14 amino acids. The germline CDR1 and CDR2 sequences are SGHTA and FQGNSA. V was clipped by 5 bases and J by 3 bases, with 14 bases between them. The CDR3 DNA reads TGTGCCAGCAGCGTCGGGGTTTTACTCTACGAGCAGTACTTC. Its protein is CASSVGVLLYEQYF.

The J gene is TRBJ2-7, the V gene TRBV7-2; tentative D call: TRBD1 (6 bases). Germline values: CDR1 SGHTA, CDR2 FQGNSA. Trimming took 0 bases from V and 1 from J, leaving 10 bases between them. The CDR3 loop spans 15 amino acids. CDR3 DNA: TGTGCCAGCAGCTTAGCGGCAGGGGCATCCTACGAGCAGTACTTC. Protein sequence: CASSLAAGASYEQYF. The complete variable domain, with remaining parts taken from reference TRBV7-2 and TRBJ2-7, reads GAGVSQSPSNKVTEKGKDVELRCDPISGHTALYWYRQSLGQGLEFLIYFQGNSAPDKSGLPSDRFSAERTGGSVSTLTIQRTQQEDSAVYLCASSLAAGASYEQYFGPGTRLTVT.

V usage is TRBV4-3 and J usage is TRBJ2-7; either TRBD1 or TRBD2 may supply D (6 bases each). From germline, CDR1 is LGHNA and CDR2 YSLEER. The length of the CDR3 is 16 residues. V lost 0 bases and J 2 bases, leaving 14 bases between the germline ends. The CDR3 region has the DNA TGCGCCAGCAGCCAAGAAACAGGGACGGGGGCCTACGAGCAGTACTTC. Encoded protein: CASSQETGTGAYEQYF.

This clone has a single count. This chain connects TRBV7-9 to TRBJ1-1; D is unclear. This CDR3 is 13 amino acids long. V was cut by 1 base and J by 8 bases, with 11 bases left in between. CDR1 and CDR2 (germline): SEHNR, FQNEAQ (reference sequence). In DNA form, the CDR3 reads TGTGCCAGCAGCTTAGTTATTGGTGTCGAAGCTTTCTTT. It is translated as CASSLVIGVEAFF.

V usage is TRBV4-3 and J usage is TRBJ1-1; D not certain. V was cut by 2 bases and J by 3 bases, with 7 bases left in between. Germline CDR1 is LGHNA and CDR2 is YSLEER. CDR3 size: 13 residues. Written as DNA, the CDR3 is TGCGCCAGCAGCCAACACGGAGACACTGAAGCTTTCTTT. It is translated as CASSQHGDTEAFF.

The J gene is TRBJ2-1, the V gene TRBV6-5; the match to TRBD1 covers 7 bases. The CDR3 totals 14 residues. The V gene end was trimmed by 8 bases and the J gene end by 6 bases; junction bases not matched to a gene: 10. CDR1 and CDR2 from the germline V gene are MNHEY and SVGAGI. Written as DNA, the CDR3 is TGTGCCAGCGGCGACAGGGCGGGCCTCAATGAGCAGTTCTTC. This gives the protein CASGDRAGLNEQFF.

V gene TRBV18 combines with J gene TRBJ2-7, with D maybe TRBD2 (6 bases). Trimming cost V 2 bases and J 0 bases, with 14 bases left between them. Germline-derived CDR1 and CDR2 are KGHSH and LQKENI. This CDR3 contains 16 residues. The CDR3 DNA sequence: TGTGCCAGCTCACCAACTTGGCGGGACCCCTCCTACGAGCAGTACTTC. This translates into CASSPTWRDPSYEQYF.

CDR3 amino acids: CASSQDPGTDEQYF. CDR3 in DNA: TGTGCCAGCAGCCAAGATCCCGGGACAGACGAGCAGTACTTC. The chain couples TRBV4-2 to TRBJ2-7; 7 nucleotides agree with TRBD1. V shed 0 bases and J 5 bases; nucleotides not matched to a gene: 4. CDR3 length equals 14 residues. Germline values: CDR1 LGHNA, CDR2 YNFKEQ.

This chain links TRBV5-1 with TRBJ2-1, with D perhaps TRBD1 (5 bases). V was pared by 0 bases and J by 1 base, with 8 bases between. Germline CDR1 reads SGHRS; CDR2 reads YFSETQ. The CDR3 loop spans 15 amino acids. The CDR3 reads CASSLGGLSYNEQFF. In nucleotides, the CDR3 is TGCGCCAGCAGCTTGGGGGGCTTGTCCTACAATGAGCAGTTCTTC.

The CDR3 DNA sequence: TGTGCCAGCACTCGAGAGGGGGGAAACACCGGGGAGCTGTTTTTT. This sequence encodes CASTREGGNTGELFF. V usage is TRBV6-1 and J usage is TRBJ2-2; D might be TRBD1 or TRBD2, each matching 6 bases. This CDR3 is 15 amino acids long. Deletions cut 7 bases from V and 2 bases from J, with 14 bases between. Germline V gene lookup returns CDR1 MNHNS and CDR2 SASEGT.

V is TRBV30 and J is TRBJ1-4; D possibly corresponds to TRBD1 (5 bases). V lost 0 bases and J 6 bases, leaving 11 bases between the germline ends. The CDR3 extends over 14 amino acids. Germline loops: CDR1 GTSNPN, CDR2 SVGIG (reference sequence). CDR3 region: CAWSVGGVDEKLFF. CDR3 nucleotides: TGTGCCTGGAGTGTCGGGGGGGTTGATGAAAAACTGTTTTTT.

The rearrangement uses TRBV12-5 and TRBJ2-7, with D perhaps TRBD2 (5 bases). Germline-derived CDR1 and CDR2 are LGHNT and FRNRAP. CDR3 size: 12 residues. V shed 3 bases and J shed 6 bases, with 9 bases lying between them. The chain's CDR3 is CASGFGEGEQYF. The DNA of the CDR3 is TGTGCTAGTGGTTTCGGCGAGGGCGAGCAGTACTTC.

The chain has TRBV4-1 and TRBJ1-2, with D possibly matching TRBD1 (5 bases). Germline V gene data show CDR1 as MGHRA and CDR2 as YSYEKL. V was clipped by 3 bases and J by 2 bases, with 16 bases between them. The CDR3 totals 16 residues. CDR3 region: CASSQLGRTLNYGYTF. In nucleotides, the CDR3 is TGCGCCAGCAGCCAGCTGGGACGGACATTGAACTATGGCTACACCTTC.

The J gene is TRBJ2-5, the V gene TRBV5-1; 8 positions agree with TRBD2. The DNA end favors TRBJ2-7, so the J call may be wrong. This CDR3 has 15 residues. Germline V lookup: CDR1 SGHRS, CDR2 YFSETQ. The CDR3 here is CASSLTGTSTAEQYF. The DNA for the CDR3 is TGCGCCAGCAGCTTGACCGGGACTAGTACGGCCGAGCAGTACTTC.

The table lists this clone with a few counts. This rearrangement joins TRBV5-4 to TRBJ2-7; TRBD2 matches at 8 bases. Germline lookup yields CDR1 SGHNT and CDR2 YYREEE (reference sequence). The V and J ends lost 5 bases and 3 bases, in that order; junction bases with no gene match: 10. There are 15 residues in the CDR3. The CDR3 region is CASRDRGGIGYEQYF. CDR3 DNA: TGTGCCAGCAGAGACCGGGGGGGTATAGGCTACGAGCAGTACTTC. Variable domain in full (rest from reference TRBV5-4 and TRBJ2-7): ETGVTQSPTHLIKTRGQQVTLRCSSQSGHNTVSWYQQALGQGPQFIFQYYREEENGRGNFPPRFSGLQFPNYSSELNVNALELDDSALYLCASRDRGGIGYEQYFGPGTRLTVT.

Of note for this clone: Different DNA sequences within this sample yield the same CDR3. The rearrangement links TRBV9 to TRBJ2-7; D might be TRBD1 (7 bases). The germline gives CDR1 SGDLS, CDR2 YYNGEE. Deletions cut 1 base from V and 1 base from J, with 15 bases between. The CDR3 sequence is 16 residues long. The CDR3 bases are TGTGCCAGCAGCGTAAGTCAGGCAGGGGGGTCCTACGAGCAGTACTTC. This codes for CASSVSQAGGSYEQYF. Full variable domain (missing parts from reference TRBV9 and TRBJ2-7): DSGVTQTPKHLITATGQRVTLRCSPRSGDLSVYWYQQSLDQGLQFLIQYYNGEERAKGNILERFSAQQFPDLHSELNLSSLELGDSALYFCASSVSQAGGSYEQYFGPGTRLTVT.

The chain couples TRBV7-9 to TRBJ2-3; 12 bases agree with TRBD2. J was trimmed by 0 bases and V by 2 bases; bases with no gene match: 6. The CDR3 has 18 residues. Germline-derived CDR1 and CDR2 are SEHNR and FQNEAQ (reference sequence). CDR3 sequence: CASSLKLAGGPSTDTQYF. For the CDR3, the DNA is TGTGCCAGCAGCTTAAAACTAGCGGGAGGCCCTAGCACAGATACGCAGTATTTT.

The V and J genes are TRBV5-1 and TRBJ1-1, with D uncertain. The CDR3 is 14 residues long. With 2 bases removed from V and 0 bases from J, the gap between germline ends came to 8 bases. Germline V gene data show CDR1 as SGHRS and CDR2 as YFSETQ. CDR3 sequence (DNA): TGCGCCAGCAGCTTTTCCGACCTGAACACTGAAGCTTTCTTT. Translating gives CASSFSDLNTEAFF.